This TCR beta chain was sequenced during a study of cytomegalovirus exposure and HLA in healthy donors. There are 17 residues in the CDR3. Germline lookup yields CDR1 MGHRA and CDR2 YSYEKL. Trimming at V came to 0 bases and at J to 10 bases, leaving 14 bases not matched to a gene. It was with 60 Vbeta and 13 Jbeta primers that the PCR ran. TCRdb keeps only in-frame clones here, not all; method: immunoSEQ multiplex PCR. The sample contains 75,000 to 100,000 clones, 73% of which appear only once. Sequenced sample: PBMCs. This rearrangement joins TRBV4-1 to TRBJ1-4, with 7 bases aligning to TRBD1. This TCR derives from a man between 40 and 49 years old in good health and CMV-seronegative. The DNA for the CDR3 is TGCGCCAGCAGCCAAGAGGAGAACAGGGGAAGTATGGGAAAACTGTTTTTT. Translation: CASSQEENRGSMGKLFF.